These 11 T cell receptor beta chains originate from one sample sequenced in a study of T-cell memory formation after mild COVID-19. MiXCR, applied by TCRdb to the 5' RACE reads, yields one record per CDR3 protein. The sample yields approximately 300,000 distinct CDR3 sequences, roughly 19% seen once. The sequenced sample was PBMCs or a T cell subset sorted from them (not recorded which). The receptors were sampled from a man between 18 and 35 years old who had mild COVID-19 (a few samples of this study predate the infection). Cell type and time point are not known.

CDR3 region: CASSQKPSGGGQETQYF. The CDR3 region has the DNA TGCGCCAGCAGCCAGAAGCCTAGCGGGGGGGGCCAAGAGACCCAGTACTTC. The chain joins TRBV4-1 to TRBJ2-5; 12 bases align to TRBD2. V lost 3 bases and J lost 1; bases outside the gene matches: 6. The CDR3 is made up of 17 amino acids. Germline V CDR1 and CDR2: MGHRA, YSYEKL.

V usage is TRBV5-5 and J usage is TRBJ1-5; 7 bases fit TRBD1. The CDR3 has 13 amino acids. From germline, CDR1 is SGHKS and CDR2 YYEKEE (reference sequence). With V trimmed by 8 bases and J by 7 bases, 9 bases remained unmatched. For the CDR3, the DNA is TGTGCCAGTGCGGAGACAGGGAAGCAGCCCCAGCATTTT. Its protein is CASAETGKQPQHF.

This clonotype was seen repeatedly, ten times or more. The chain couples TRBV6-4 to TRBJ2-2; tentative D call: TRBD1 (6 bases). V shed 4 bases and J shed 0 bases, with 12 bases lying between them. Germline CDR1 MRHNA, CDR2 SNTAGT. There are 16 residues in the CDR3. The CDR3 bases are TGTGCCAGCAGTGTTGCACAGGGCGCGAACACCGGGGAGCTGTTTTTT. Amino acid sequence: CASSVAQGANTGELFF.

For this clonotype: Relative to the germline gene, one junction end is altered; a read error may explain this. The chain links TRBV11-2 to TRBJ2-4; perhaps D is TRBD1 or TRBD2 (6 bases each). Germline lookup yields CDR1 SGHAT and CDR2 FQNNGV. CDR3 length: 11 amino acids. CDR3 residues: CASTLGGLWYF. The CDR3 DNA reads as TGTGCCAGCACCTTAGGGGGGCTTTGGTACTTC. Supplemented by reference TRBV11-2 and TRBJ2-4, the full variable domain reads EAGVAQSPRYKIIEKRQSVAFWCNPISGHATLYWYQQILGQGPKLLIQFQNNGVVDDSQLPKDRFSAERLKGVDSTLKIQPAKLEDSAVYLCASTLGGLWYFGAGTRLSVL.

The chain uses TRBV11-2 and TRBJ1-1; maybe TRBD1 (6 bases). V was shortened by 1 base and J by 3 bases, with 12 bases between the two germline ends. The CDR3 totals 15 residues. Germline CDR1 SGHAT, CDR2 FQNNGV. CDR3 DNA: TGTGCCAGCAGCTTAGTAGCCAGGGGCGACACTGAAGCTTTCTTT. Translating it yields CASSLVARGDTEAFF.

This clonotype was counted only a few times. The chain couples TRBV9 to TRBJ1-1, with 7 bases that match TRBD1. This CDR3 comprises 14 residues. V lost 3 bases to trimming and J lost 6 bases; unmatched junction nucleotides: 8. Germline V gene sequence: CDR1 SGDLS, CDR2 YYNGEE. The DNA of the CDR3 is TGTGCCAGCAGCGGCAGACAGGGATCGGCTGAAGCTTTCTTT. Translating gives CASSGRQGSAEAFF.

This clonotype was recorded a few times. The V call is TRBV28, the J call TRBJ1-1, with a weak D call TRBD1 (6 bases). Germline values: CDR1 MDHEN, CDR2 SYDVKM. Trimming removed 3 bases at V and 1 base at J, with 12 bases between. This CDR3 has 15 residues. The CDR3 DNA reads as TGTGCCAGCAGTTTCGGGGGGCAGCAGAACACTGAAGCTTTCTTT. As protein: CASSFGGQQNTEAFF.

The chain is built from TRBV4-1 and TRBJ1-1, with 12 bases matching TRBD1. V dropped 8 bases and J dropped 4; count of bases not matched to a gene: 2. Germline loops: CDR1 MGHRA, CDR2 YSYEKL. The CDR3 extends over 13 amino acids. The CDR3 nucleotides are TGCGCCAGCGGGACAGGGGGCTTCACTGAAGCTTTCTTT. This sequence encodes CASGTGGFTEAFF.

V gene TRBV20-1 combines with J gene TRBJ1-1; no definite D call. CDR3 size: 13 residues. Germline CDR1 and CDR2: DFQATT and SNEGSKA (reference sequence). V dropped 4 bases and J dropped 8 bases, with 17 bases sitting between them. CDR3 amino acids: CSATAKLPVEAFF. The CDR3 bases are TGCAGTGCTACAGCCAAGCTCCCGGTGGAAGCTTTCTTT.

The DNA of the CDR3 is TGTGCCACCCGAACAGGGGAGGGCACTGAAGCTTTCTTT. Protein: CATRTGEGTEAFF. This chain connects TRBV24-1 to TRBJ1-1, with 7 nucleotides matching TRBD1. Germline lookup yields CDR1 KGHDR and CDR2 SFDVKD. The CDR3 has 13 residues. V trimming: 9 bases; J trimming: 4 bases; junction bases outside the gene matches: 7.

The chain joins TRBV2 to TRBJ2-6; D is unresolved. The V gene's germline CDR1 is SNHLY and CDR2 FYNNEI. V lost 4 bases, J lost 2 bases, and 12 bases lay in between. The CDR3 is 16 residues long. The CDR3: CASSVTPEAGANVLTF. In DNA form, the CDR3 reads TGTGCCAGCAGTGTTACTCCAGAGGCTGGGGCCAACGTCCTGACTTTC.